The rows below give T cell receptor beta chains drawn from one sample of a study of cytomegalovirus exposure and HLA in healthy donors. Assay used: immunoSEQ multiplex PCR; TCRdb lists only in-frame clones, some missing. The sample contains 100,000 to 120,000 clones, 83% of which appear only once. Sample: PBMCs. These receptors originate from a man aged 18 to 29 in good health and CMV-seronegative. The CDR3 runs from the conserved cysteine through the conserved F or W. Each record gives: CDR3 protein, CDR3 DNA, D gene, V gene, J gene, clone size. The D gene is left open where the match is weak. Size is stated for part of the rows, as once, few or many counts, or as a class when the clone is expanded.

cdr3_aa: CASSFSSGSDSNQPQHF; cdr3_nt: TGTGCCAGCAGCTTTAGCTCGGGGTCCGATAGCAATCAGCCCCAGCATTTT; d_call: NA; v_call: TRBV5-7; j_call: TRBJ1-5; clone_size: NA
cdr3_aa: CASSDLTGYSQPQHF; cdr3_nt: TGTGCCAGCAGTGACTTGACAGGGTACAGTCAGCCCCAGCATTTT; d_call: TRBD1; v_call: TRBV6-4; j_call: TRBJ1-5; clone_size: NA
cdr3_aa: CASSFPPAEGVSYEQYF; cdr3_nt: TGTGCCAGCAGCTTCCCACCCGCCGAGGGGGTCTCCTACGAGCAGTACTTC; d_call: NA; v_call: TRBV5-8; j_call: TRBJ2-7; clone_size: NA
cdr3_aa: CASSYLGLDLDYEQYF; cdr3_nt: TGTGCCAGCAGTTACTTAGGACTAGACCTTGACTACGAGCAGTACTTC; d_call: TRBD2; v_call: TRBV6-5; j_call: TRBJ2-7; clone_size: once
cdr3_aa: CASSGRRNTEAFF; cdr3_nt: TGTGCCAGCAGCGGCCGGAGAAACACTGAAGCTTTCTTT; d_call: NA; v_call: TRBV11-2; j_call: TRBJ1-1; clone_size: once
cdr3_aa: CASSQVGDFTGELFF; cdr3_nt: TGTGCCAGCAGCCAAGTAGGGGATTTCACCGGGGAGCTGTTTTTT; d_call: NA; v_call: TRBV14; j_call: TRBJ2-2; clone_size: NA
cdr3_aa: CAWSWTSGRGYNEQFF; cdr3_nt: TGTGCCTGGAGTTGGACTAGCGGGAGGGGTTACAATGAGCAGTTCTTC; d_call: TRBD2; v_call: TRBV30; j_call: TRBJ2-1; clone_size: NA
cdr3_aa: CASSLGQTNNEKLFF; cdr3_nt: TGTGCCAGCAGTTTGGGGCAGACAAATAATGAAAAACTGTTTTTT; d_call: NA; v_call: TRBV27; j_call: TRBJ1-4; clone_size: NA
cdr3_aa: CATSRVRDHTDTQYF; cdr3_nt: TGTGCCACCAGCAGAGTACGGGATCACACAGATACGCAGTATTTT; d_call: NA; v_call: TRBV15; j_call: TRBJ2-3; clone_size: NA
cdr3_aa: CASSFLYQGYNEGYTF; cdr3_nt: TGTGCCAGCAGCTTTCTATACCAGGGATACAACGAGGGCTACACCTTC; d_call: NA; v_call: TRBV13; j_call: TRBJ1-2; clone_size: NA
cdr3_aa: CASSQDGDRGRKEKLFF; cdr3_nt: TGTGCCAGCAGCCAAGATGGGGACAGGGGTAGAAAGGAAAAACTGTTTTTT; d_call: TRBD1; v_call: TRBV14; j_call: TRBJ1-4; clone_size: NA
cdr3_aa: CASSYSSGKETQYF; cdr3_nt: TGTGCCAGCAGTTACTCTTCAGGGAAAGAGACCCAGTACTTC; d_call: NA; v_call: TRBV6-5; j_call: TRBJ2-5; clone_size: NA
cdr3_aa: CASSDSPDREAFF; cdr3_nt: TGTGCCAGCAGTGACTCGCCGGACAGGGAAGCTTTCTTT; d_call: TRBD1; v_call: TRBV6-4; j_call: TRBJ1-1; clone_size: NA
cdr3_aa: CATSRDFLPTGQGGNTIYF; cdr3_nt: TGTGCCACCAGCAGAGACTTTCTTCCGACAGGGCAGGGTGGAAACACCATATATTTT; d_call: TRBD1; v_call: TRBV15; j_call: TRBJ1-3; clone_size: NA
cdr3_aa: CSVGLLAGGPLGELFF; cdr3_nt: TGCAGCGTTGGACTCCTAGCGGGAGGGCCTTTGGGGGAGCTGTTTTTT; d_call: TRBD2; v_call: TRBV29-1; j_call: TRBJ2-2; clone_size: once
cdr3_aa: CSVESWGQGGDTEAFF; cdr3_nt: TGCAGCGTTGAAAGTTGGGGACAGGGGGGCGACACTGAAGCTTTCTTT; d_call: TRBD1; v_call: TRBV29-1; j_call: TRBJ1-1; clone_size: NA
cdr3_aa: CASSTPGVPYEQYF; cdr3_nt: TGCGCCAGCAGCACCCCGGGAGTCCCATACGAGCAGTACTTC; d_call: NA; v_call: TRBV4-1; j_call: TRBJ2-7; clone_size: NA
cdr3_aa: CASSQDRVSAETQYF; cdr3_nt: TGCGCCAGCAGCCAAGATCGGGTATCGGCCGAGACCCAGTACTTC; d_call: NA; v_call: TRBV4-3; j_call: TRBJ2-5; clone_size: NA
cdr3_aa: CASSERQTGGSSDTQYF; cdr3_nt: TGTGCCAGCAGTGAACGTCAAACCGGCGGGAGCTCAGATACGCAGTATTTT; d_call: TRBD2; v_call: TRBV25-1; j_call: TRBJ2-3; clone_size: NA
cdr3_aa: CASSVTTGTGYYGYTF; cdr3_nt: TGTGCCAGCAGCGTAACTACCGGGACAGGGTACTATGGCTACACCTTC; d_call: TRBD1; v_call: TRBV9; j_call: TRBJ1-2; clone_size: NA
cdr3_aa: CASSLFGGTYEQYF; cdr3_nt: TGTGCCAGCAGCTTATTCGGGGGGACCTACGAGCAGTACTTC; d_call: TRBD2; v_call: TRBV7-2; j_call: TRBJ2-7; clone_size: NA
cdr3_aa: CASSYSTSRNEQFF; cdr3_nt: TGTGCCAGCAGTTACTCGACTTCGCGCAATGAGCAGTTCTTC; d_call: NA; v_call: TRBV6-6; j_call: TRBJ2-1; clone_size: NA
cdr3_aa: CASSVDGSRSYEQYF; cdr3_nt: TGTGCCAGCAGCGTAGACGGGAGCCGCTCCTACGAGCAGTACTTC; d_call: NA; v_call: TRBV9; j_call: TRBJ2-7; clone_size: NA
cdr3_aa: CASSIVHGASNYGYTF; cdr3_nt: TGTGCCAGTAGTATAGTACATGGGGCGTCTAACTATGGCTACACCTTC; d_call: NA; v_call: TRBV19; j_call: TRBJ1-2; clone_size: NA
cdr3_aa: CASRTEGAYEQYF; cdr3_nt: TGTGCCAGCAGGACTGAAGGGGCCTACGAGCAGTACTTC; d_call: NA; v_call: TRBV28; j_call: TRBJ2-7; clone_size: NA
cdr3_aa: CASSIDRAGGTDTQYF; cdr3_nt: TGTGCCAGTAGTATAGATCGGGCGGGGGGCACAGATACGCAGTATTTT; d_call: TRBD2; v_call: TRBV19; j_call: TRBJ2-3; clone_size: NA
cdr3_aa: CASSLRTSGRRSKTQYF; cdr3_nt: TGTGCCAGCAGTCTTCGGACTAGCGGGAGGAGGTCAAAGACCCAGTACTTC; d_call: TRBD2; v_call: TRBV28; j_call: TRBJ2-5; clone_size: NA
cdr3_aa: CASSLGGTHNEQFF; cdr3_nt: TGCGCCAGCAGCTTGGGGGGGACTCACAATGAGCAGTTCTTC; d_call: NA; v_call: TRBV5-1; j_call: TRBJ2-1; clone_size: NA
cdr3_aa: CSVAGGEGNTDTQYF; cdr3_nt: TGCAGCGTGGCGGGGGGCGAGGGGAACACAGATACGCAGTATTTT; d_call: TRBD2; v_call: TRBV29-1; j_call: TRBJ2-3; clone_size: once
cdr3_aa: CAWCSGWRGEQFF; cdr3_nt: TGTGCCTGGTGTAGCGGGTGGAGGGGAGAGCAGTTCTTC; d_call: TRBD2; v_call: TRBV30; j_call: TRBJ2-1; clone_size: NA
cdr3_aa: CASRGGRDNEQFF; cdr3_nt: TGTGCCAGCAGGGGCGGGAGGGACAATGAGCAGTTCTTC; d_call: TRBD2; v_call: TRBV6-6; j_call: TRBJ2-1; clone_size: NA
cdr3_aa: CAWTSSGELFF; cdr3_nt: TGTGCCTGGACGAGTTCCGGGGAGCTGTTTTTT; d_call: NA; v_call: TRBV30; j_call: TRBJ2-2; clone_size: NA
cdr3_aa: CASKGAGYSNQPQHF; cdr3_nt: TGTGCCAGCAAGGGCGCAGGGTATAGCAATCAGCCCCAGCATTTT; d_call: NA; v_call: TRBV2; j_call: TRBJ1-5; clone_size: NA
cdr3_aa: CASSSSTFFPDTQYF; cdr3_nt: TGCGCCAGCAGTTCGTCAACTTTTTTCCCAGATACGCAGTATTTT; d_call: NA; v_call: TRBV5-1; j_call: TRBJ2-3; clone_size: NA
cdr3_aa: CASSIGQGSTEAFF; cdr3_nt: TGTGCCAGTAGTATCGGTCAGGGGAGCACTGAAGCTTTCTTT; d_call: NA; v_call: TRBV19; j_call: TRBJ1-1; clone_size: NA
cdr3_aa: CASTPSGRGEQYF; cdr3_nt: TGTGCCAGCACCCCCTCGGGGAGGGGCGAGCAGTACTTC; d_call: TRBD2; v_call: TRBV28; j_call: TRBJ2-7; clone_size: NA
cdr3_aa: CASSLTRSYGYTF; cdr3_nt: TGTGCCAGCAGTTTAACGCGTTCATATGGCTACACCTTC; d_call: NA; v_call: TRBV27; j_call: TRBJ1-2; clone_size: NA
cdr3_aa: CSAGQGIDYGYTF; cdr3_nt: TGCAGCGCCGGACAGGGGATTGACTATGGCTACACCTTC; d_call: TRBD1; v_call: TRBV29-1; j_call: TRBJ1-2; clone_size: NA
cdr3_aa: CASSLTSGAYGYTF; cdr3_nt: TGTGCCAGCAGTTTAACCTCAGGGGCCTATGGCTACACCTTC; d_call: NA; v_call: TRBV6-5; j_call: TRBJ1-2; clone_size: NA
cdr3_aa: CASSTPYREQYF; cdr3_nt: TGTGCCAGCAGCACTCCGTATCGCGAGCAGTACTTC; d_call: NA; v_call: TRBV11-3; j_call: TRBJ2-7; clone_size: NA
cdr3_aa: CASSNPGGALEQYF; cdr3_nt: TGTGCCAGCTCCAACCCGGGGGGGGCGCTCGAGCAGTACTTC; d_call: TRBD2; v_call: TRBV2; j_call: TRBJ2-7; clone_size: NA
cdr3_aa: CASSERTGGWNTEAFF; cdr3_nt: TGTGCCAGCAGCGAACGGACAGGAGGTTGGAACACTGAAGCTTTCTTT; d_call: TRBD1; v_call: TRBV5-6; j_call: TRBJ1-1; clone_size: NA
cdr3_aa: CASRPTGVQADTQYF; cdr3_nt: TGTGCCAGCAGACCAACAGGGGTCCAAGCAGATACGCAGTATTTT; d_call: TRBD1; v_call: TRBV11-3; j_call: TRBJ2-3; clone_size: NA
cdr3_aa: CSVLEGVPEQYF; cdr3_nt: TGCAGCGTTCTTGAGGGTGTTCCCGAGCAGTACTTC; d_call: NA; v_call: TRBV29-1; j_call: TRBJ2-7; clone_size: NA
cdr3_aa: CASTLVSGSSADTQYF; cdr3_nt: TGTGCCAGCACCCTCGTTAGCGGATCTTCGGCAGATACGCAGTATTTT; d_call: NA; v_call: TRBV6-6; j_call: TRBJ2-3; clone_size: NA
cdr3_aa: CASSPSGLRTGELFF; cdr3_nt: TGTGCCAGCTCACCATCGGGTCTACGCACCGGGGAGCTGTTTTTT; d_call: NA; v_call: TRBV18; j_call: TRBJ2-2; clone_size: once
cdr3_aa: CASSLGQGNYGYTF; cdr3_nt: TGTGCCAGCAGTTTGGGACAGGGGAACTATGGCTACACCTTC; d_call: TRBD1; v_call: TRBV6-5; j_call: TRBJ1-2; clone_size: NA
cdr3_aa: CASSHTVSSYEQYF; cdr3_nt: TGCGCCAGCAGCCATACAGTTAGCTCCTACGAGCAGTACTTC; d_call: NA; v_call: TRBV4-3; j_call: TRBJ2-7; clone_size: once
cdr3_aa: CASMRGLADTQYF; cdr3_nt: TGTGCCAGCATGCGAGGGTTGGCAGATACGCAGTATTTT; d_call: NA; v_call: TRBV6-5; j_call: TRBJ2-3; clone_size: NA
cdr3_aa: CASSTSTYQETQYF; cdr3_nt: TGTGCCAGCAGCACATCCACGTACCAAGAGACCCAGTACTTC; d_call: NA; v_call: TRBV5-4; j_call: TRBJ2-5; clone_size: NA
cdr3_aa: CASSLVPGQPNYGYTF; cdr3_nt: TGTGCCAGCAGCTTAGTTCCGGGACAGCCTAACTATGGCTACACCTTC; d_call: TRBD1; v_call: TRBV7-2; j_call: TRBJ1-2; clone_size: NA
cdr3_aa: CASSHFPLPNEQYF; cdr3_nt: TGCGCCAGCAGTCACTTCCCCCTACCGAACGAGCAGTACTTC; d_call: NA; v_call: TRBV23-1; j_call: TRBJ2-7; clone_size: once
cdr3_aa: CASSPGGAYNEQFF; cdr3_nt: TGTGCCAGCAGCCCTGGGGGGGCCTACAATGAGCAGTTCTTC; d_call: TRBD2; v_call: TRBV5-4; j_call: TRBJ2-1; clone_size: NA
cdr3_aa: CASSPQRPLNTEAFF; cdr3_nt: TGTGCCAGCAGTCCACAGAGACCCCTAAACACTGAAGCTTTCTTT; d_call: NA; v_call: TRBV6-5; j_call: TRBJ1-1; clone_size: NA